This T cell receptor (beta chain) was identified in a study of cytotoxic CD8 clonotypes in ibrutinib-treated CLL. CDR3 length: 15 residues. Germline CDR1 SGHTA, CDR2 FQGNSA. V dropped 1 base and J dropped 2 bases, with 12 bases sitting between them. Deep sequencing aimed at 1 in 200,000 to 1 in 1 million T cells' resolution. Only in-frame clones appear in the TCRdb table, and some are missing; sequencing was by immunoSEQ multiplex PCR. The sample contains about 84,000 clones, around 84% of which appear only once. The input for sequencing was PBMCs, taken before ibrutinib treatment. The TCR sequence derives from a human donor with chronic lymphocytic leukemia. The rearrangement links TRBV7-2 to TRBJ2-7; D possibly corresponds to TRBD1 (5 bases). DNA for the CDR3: TGTGCCAGCAGCTTAGACAGGTCTGCTACCTACGAGCAGTACTTC. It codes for CASSLDRSATYEQYF.